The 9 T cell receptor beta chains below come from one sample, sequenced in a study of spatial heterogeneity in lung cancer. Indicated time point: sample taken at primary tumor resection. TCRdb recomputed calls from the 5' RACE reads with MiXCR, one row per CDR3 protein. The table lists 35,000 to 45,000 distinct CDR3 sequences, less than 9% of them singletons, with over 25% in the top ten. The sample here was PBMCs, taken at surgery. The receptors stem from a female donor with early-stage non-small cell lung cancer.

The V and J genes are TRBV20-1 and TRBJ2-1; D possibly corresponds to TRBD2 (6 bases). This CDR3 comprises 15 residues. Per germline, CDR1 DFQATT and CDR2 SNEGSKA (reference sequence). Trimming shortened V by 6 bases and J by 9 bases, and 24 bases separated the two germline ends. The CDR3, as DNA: TGCAGTGCCCCCCGACCTAGCGTCCCACGGGGTGAGCAGTTCTTC. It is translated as CSAPRPSVPRGEQFF.

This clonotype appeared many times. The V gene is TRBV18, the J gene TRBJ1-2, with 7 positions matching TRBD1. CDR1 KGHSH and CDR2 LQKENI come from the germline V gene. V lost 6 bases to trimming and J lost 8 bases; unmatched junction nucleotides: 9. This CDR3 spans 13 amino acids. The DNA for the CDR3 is TGTGCCAGCTCGCCTTGGGACAGAGGAGGCTACACCTTC. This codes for CASSPWDRGGYTF. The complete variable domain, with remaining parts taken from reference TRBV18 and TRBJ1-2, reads NAGVMQNPRHLVRRRGQEARLRCSPMKGHSHVYWYRQLPEEGLKFMVYLQKENIIDESGMPKERFSAEFPKEGPSILRIQQVVRGDSAAYFCASSPWDRGGYTFGSGTRLTVV.

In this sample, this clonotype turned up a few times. CDR3 residues: CAISESSSGGRDEQYF. CDR3 DNA: TGTGCCATCAGTGAGTCCTCATCGGGGGGACGGGACGAGCAGTACTTC. The chain carries TRBV10-3 and TRBJ2-7; 7 bases align to TRBD2. The CDR3 runs to 16 residues. V shed 0 bases and J 5 bases; nucleotides not matched to a gene: 10. Per germline, CDR1 ENHRY and CDR2 SYGVKD.

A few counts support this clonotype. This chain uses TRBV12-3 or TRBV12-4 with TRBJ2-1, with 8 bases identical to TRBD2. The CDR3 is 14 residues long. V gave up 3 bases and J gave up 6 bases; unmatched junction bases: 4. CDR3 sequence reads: CASSFAGGINEQFF. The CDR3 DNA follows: TGTGCCAGCAGTTTTGCGGGAGGTATCAATGAGCAGTTCTTC.

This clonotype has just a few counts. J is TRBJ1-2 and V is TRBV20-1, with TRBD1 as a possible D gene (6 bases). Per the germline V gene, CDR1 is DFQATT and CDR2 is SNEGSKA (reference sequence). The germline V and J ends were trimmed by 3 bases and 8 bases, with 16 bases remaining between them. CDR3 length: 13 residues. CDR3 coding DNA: TGCAGTGCTAGCCGACAGGTTGGGGAGGGCTACACCTTC. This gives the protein CSASRQVGEGYTF.

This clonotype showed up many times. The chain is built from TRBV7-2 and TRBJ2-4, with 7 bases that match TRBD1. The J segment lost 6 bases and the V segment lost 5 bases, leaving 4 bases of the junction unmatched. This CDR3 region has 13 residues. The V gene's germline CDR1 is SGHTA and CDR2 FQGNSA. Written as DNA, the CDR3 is TGTGCCAGCAGCGACAGGGCCGGAAACATTCAGTACTTC. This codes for CASSDRAGNIQYF.

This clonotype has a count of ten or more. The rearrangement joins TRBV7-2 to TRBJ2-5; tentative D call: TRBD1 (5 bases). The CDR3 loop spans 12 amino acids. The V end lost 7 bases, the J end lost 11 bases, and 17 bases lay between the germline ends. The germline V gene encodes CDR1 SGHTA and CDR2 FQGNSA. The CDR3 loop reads CASKKDTSSQYF. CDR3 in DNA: TGTGCCAGCAAAAAGGACACCTCGTCTCAGTACTTC.

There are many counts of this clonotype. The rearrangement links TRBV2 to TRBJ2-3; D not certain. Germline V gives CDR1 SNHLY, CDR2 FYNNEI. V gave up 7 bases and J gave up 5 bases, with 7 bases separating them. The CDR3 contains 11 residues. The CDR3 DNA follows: TGTGCCAGCACCCTTGGAGATACGCAGTATTTT. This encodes CASTLGDTQYF.

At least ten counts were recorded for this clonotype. DNA for the CDR3: TGTGCCAGCAGTCTCCGCCAGGGGGGCACAGATACGCAGTATTTT. It yields the protein CASSLRQGGTDTQYF. The genes are TRBV6-5 and TRBJ2-3; 7 nucleotides agree with TRBD1. The CDR3 spans 15 residues. CDR1 MNHEY and CDR2 SVGAGI come from the germline V gene. The V segment lost 5 bases and the J segment 1 base; nucleotides outside the gene matches: 6.